This entry lists 23 T cell receptor beta chains sequenced from one sample in a study of regulatory T cells in long-lasting Graves disease. The time point: newly diagnosed GD, antithyroid drugs for less than 3 months. The TCR library was made from RNA that had been extracted from PBMCs in TRIzol. Assembly of TCR beta libraries relied on iRepertoire HTBI primers together with Arm-PCR of CDR3 regions. TCRdb passed the multiplex PCR reads through MiXCR, listing each CDR3 protein once. The table records about 350,000 distinct CDR3 sequences, about 16% of them present only once. These same records also appear under a second study, on T cells in Graves' hyperthyroidism and ophthalmopathy.

Sample: peripheral blood mononuclear cells (PBMCs), taken at new diagnosis, from a patient treated with antithyroid drugs. All receptors come from a woman between 18 and 29 years old with Graves disease.

This clonotype was seen repeatedly, ten times or more. The chain carries TRBV2 and TRBJ2-1; TRBD1 aligns across 9 bases. The CDR3 runs to 14 residues. Germline V CDR1 and CDR2: SNHLY, FYNNEI. V lost 4 bases and J lost 6; bases outside the gene matches: 4. The CDR3 DNA follows: TGTGCCAGCAGTGTAGGGACAGGGCCCAATGAGCAGTTCTTC. This gives the protein CASSVGTGPNEQFF.

This clonotype was detected many times. The V call is TRBV11-2, the J call TRBJ2-7; D uncertain. The V gene lost 7 bases and the J gene lost 4 bases, with 17 bases spanning the gap. The germline V gene encodes CDR1 SGHAT and CDR2 FQNNGV. This CDR3 is built from 14 residues. CDR3 DNA sequence: TGTGCCAGCAAAAGAAACAACCACGGGTACGAGCAGTACTTC. Protein: CASKRNNHGYEQYF. The whole variable domain, remainder taken from reference TRBV11-2 and TRBJ2-7, is EAGVAQSPRYKIIEKRQSVAFWCNPISGHATLYWYQQILGQGPKLLIQFQNNGVVDDSQLPKDRFSAERLKGVDSTLKIQPAKLEDSAVYLCASKRNNHGYEQYFGPGTRLTVT.

This clonotype appeared many times. The chain's CDR3 is CASSLKGQPEKLFF. DNA of the CDR3: TGCGCCAGCAGCTTAAAGGGACAGCCTGAAAAACTGTTTTTT. This chain connects TRBV5-1 to TRBJ1-4; 7 bases line up with TRBD1. V lost 2 bases and J lost 7; bases outside the gene matches: 5. The CDR3 consists of 14 residues. In germline, CDR1 is SGHRS, CDR2 YFSETQ.

At least ten counts were recorded for this clonotype. The chain joins TRBV5-1 to TRBJ2-1; the match to TRBD2 covers 13 bases. V lost 0 bases, J lost 2 bases, and 5 bases stayed unmatched. The CDR3 totals 18 residues. The germline V gene encodes CDR1 SGHRS and CDR2 YFSETQ. The CDR3, as DNA: TGCGCCAGCAGCTTGGGACTAGCGGGGGGCCCTACCTACAATGAGCAGTTCTTC. As protein: CASSLGLAGGPTYNEQFF.

This clonotype was recorded a few times. V is TRBV7-9 and J is TRBJ1-2; no reliable D call. Per germline, CDR1 SEHNR and CDR2 FQNEAQ (reference sequence). Trimming stripped 4 bases from V and 4 bases from J, with 16 bases between. The CDR3 is 15 residues long. CDR3 nucleotide sequence: TGTGCCAGCAGCTCGGCCTCCGGAAAGGGCTATGGCTACACCTTC. It yields the protein CASSSASGKGYGYTF.

The chain combines TRBV7-9 with TRBJ1-1; TRBD1 is a possible D gene (6 bases). Germline V gene data show CDR1 as SEHNR and CDR2 as FQNEAQ (reference sequence). The CDR3 contains 14 residues. With 5 bases removed from V and 6 bases from J, the gap between germline ends came to 16 bases. In DNA, the CDR3 is TGTGCCAGCAGCACCTTGGGGGCTAGTGCTGAAGCTTTCTTT. Encoded protein: CASSTLGASAEAFF.

This clonotype appeared many times. The chain carries TRBV9 and TRBJ2-3, with TRBD2 as a possible D gene (7 bases). The germline V and J ends were trimmed by 2 bases and 2 bases, with 15 bases remaining between them. The CDR3 is made up of 16 amino acids. Germline-derived CDR1 and CDR2 are SGDLS and YYNGEE. DNA for the CDR3: TGTGCCAGCAGCGTCAACGGGGGGCCAATCACAGATACGCAGTATTTT. It codes for CASSVNGGPITDTQYF.

This clonotype occurred many times. The chain is built from TRBV5-1 and TRBJ2-7; TRBD1 might be the D (6 bases). Trimming left V 4 bases short and J 2 bases short, with 16 bases between. Germline V gene lookup returns CDR1 SGHRS and CDR2 YFSETQ. The CDR3 covers 15 residues. CDR3 region: CASSPEVTGTYEQYF. The CDR3 coding sequence is TGCGCCAGCAGCCCGGAAGTAACAGGGACCTACGAGCAGTACTTC.

This clonotype was observed a few times. The J gene is TRBJ2-7, the V gene TRBV5-1; 10 nucleotides align to TRBD1. The ends lost 4 bases at V and 6 bases at J; junction bases unmatched: 10. The CDR3 is 15 residues long. CDR1 and CDR2 (germline): SGHRS, YFSETQ. CDR3 in DNA: TGCGCCAGCAGCATGGGGGGGACAGGGGAATCCGAGCAGTACTTC. Its protein is CASSMGGTGESEQYF.

On this clonotype: A much more abundant neighbour one base away suggests this may be a read error. The CDR3 does not close with the conserved phenylalanine or tryptophan, likely indicating a read error. The CDR3 sequence is CASSWDRRDQPQHL. CDR3 nucleotide sequence: TGTGCCAGCAGTTGGGACAGGAGAGATCAGCCCCAGCATCTT. The chain is built from TRBV6-5 and TRBJ1-5, with TRBD1 matching over 8 bases. The germline CDR1 and CDR2 sequences are MNHEY and SVGAGI. CDR3 length equals 14 residues. With V trimmed by 4 bases and J by 5 bases, 4 bases remained unmatched.

The sample holds many counts of this clonotype. The chain couples TRBV20-1 to TRBJ2-3; 7 bases map to TRBD2. The V gene end was trimmed by 5 bases and the J gene end by 4 bases; junction bases not matched to a gene: 9. CDR1 DFQATT and CDR2 SNEGSKA come from the germline V gene (reference sequence). The CDR3 covers 14 residues. Here the CDR3 reads CSAPGGDFPDTQYF. As DNA, the CDR3 is TGCAGTGCTCCGGGGGGAGACTTCCCAGATACGCAGTATTTT.

This clonotype has at least ten counts. The rearrangement uses TRBV5-1 and TRBJ1-1; D is perhaps TRBD1 (5 bases). The CDR3 totals 16 residues. Trimming removed 1 base from V and 0 bases from J, with 13 bases in between. Germline V gives CDR1 SGHRS, CDR2 YFSETQ. The DNA for the CDR3 is TGCGCCAGCAGCTTGAGTTCGGGGGGGATGAACACTGAAGCTTTCTTT. Its translation is CASSLSSGGMNTEAFF.

On this clonotype itself: A far larger clone is only one base removed, so a read error is likely. The chain joins TRBV20-1 to TRBJ2-3; TRBD1 aligns across 7 bases. Germline loops: CDR1 DFQATT, CDR2 SNEGSKA (reference sequence). The CDR3 runs to 16 residues. The CDR3 region has the DNA TGCAGTGCGACAGGGTTCAAGCAACCTGGGGACAATGAGCAGTCCTTC. Translated: CSATGFKQPGDNEQSF.

This clonotype has more than one count but fewer than ten. One base away lies a much larger clone, so this may be a sequencing read error. The chain links TRBV11-2 to TRBJ2-7; D unclear. Per the germline V gene, CDR1 is SGHAT and CDR2 is FQNNGV. V was cut by 5 bases and J by 0 bases, with 17 bases left in between. This CDR3 is 16 amino acids long. CDR3 residues: CASSQSADTGSYEQYF. The CDR3 DNA is TGTGCCAGCAGCCAAAGCGCTGATACGGGCTCCTACGAGCAGTACTTC.

This clonotype was detected only a few times. CDR3 loop: CASSLAQGSGNTIYF. The CDR3 DNA reads TGTGCCAGCAGCTTAGCGCAGGGCTCTGGAAACACCATATATTTT. This rearrangement joins TRBV7-2 to TRBJ1-3; tentative D call: TRBD1 (5 bases). The CDR3 covers 15 residues. V was pared by 0 bases and J by 0 bases, with 6 bases between. In germline, CDR1 is SGHTA, CDR2 FQGNSA.

Comment on this clonotype: A read error may explain this, as a much larger clone is one base away. The V call is TRBV5-7, the J call TRBJ2-1; a weak D match, TRBD1 (6 bases). TRBV5-7 is assigned to the ORF class and has an uncertain function. This CDR3 contains 14 residues. CDR3 protein: CASSPEQGYNEQLF. For the CDR3, the DNA is TGTGCCAGCAGCCCGGAACAGGGCTACAATGAGCAGCTCTTC.

In its sample, this clonotype was seen a few times. V is TRBV7-3 and J is TRBJ2-3; 12 bases map to TRBD2. Trimming removed 2 bases from V and 5 bases from J; junction bases left unmatched: 5. Germline-derived CDR1 and CDR2 are SGHTA and FQGTGA. The CDR3 totals 16 residues. The CDR3: CASSLGLAGGIDTQYF. The CDR3 region has the DNA TGTGCCAGCAGCTTAGGGCTAGCGGGGGGGATAGATACGCAGTATTTT.

This clonotype occurred a few times. The chain employs TRBV7-3 and TRBJ2-1; 8 bases are shared with TRBD1. Germline V gene data show CDR1 as SGHTA and CDR2 as FQGTGA. This CDR3 has 15 amino acids. The V and J ends lost 3 bases and 4 bases, in that order; junction bases with no gene match: 5. CDR3 residues: CASSFQGAGYNEQFF. CDR3 DNA sequence: TGTGCCAGCAGCTTCCAGGGGGCGGGTTACAATGAGCAGTTCTTC.

This clonotype was recorded a few times. V usage is TRBV30 and J usage is TRBJ2-1; D is undetermined. V was trimmed by 3 bases and J by 12 bases, leaving 12 bases between them. This CDR3 comprises 11 residues. In germline, CDR1 is GTSNPN, CDR2 SVGIG (reference sequence). DNA for the CDR3: TGTGCCTGGAGGTTCAATGAAGGGCAGTTCTTC. It codes for CAWRFNEGQFF.

This clonotype has only a few counts. The chain carries TRBV7-3 and TRBJ2-3; D not certain. The CDR3 is made up of 15 amino acids. CDR1 is SGHTA, CDR2 FQGTGA, per germline. Trimming stripped 5 bases from V and 0 bases from J, with 12 bases between. CDR3 DNA sequence: TGTGCCAGCAGCCCTGCCGTGGGGAGCACAGATACGCAGTATTTT. It is translated as CASSPAVGSTDTQYF.

The V gene is TRBV7-9, the J gene TRBJ2-5; no reliable D call. CDR3 length: 14 amino acids. The germline V and J ends were trimmed by 5 bases and 7 bases, with 17 bases remaining between them. Germline V gene data show CDR1 as SEHNR and CDR2 as FQNEAQ (reference sequence). CDR3 loop: CASSLPRAEGTQYF. The DNA for the CDR3 is TGTGCCAGCAGCCTCCCCCGGGCTGAAGGGACCCAGTACTTC.

The V call is TRBV10-3, the J call TRBJ2-1; D remains ambiguous. Trimming stripped 5 bases from V and 4 bases from J, with 12 bases between. Germline lookup yields CDR1 ENHRY and CDR2 SYGVKD. The CDR3 covers 14 residues. CDR3 loop: CAISPLGKYNEQFF. The CDR3 DNA reads as TGTGCCATCAGTCCTCTCGGAAAATACAATGAGCAGTTCTTC.

At least ten counts were recorded for this clonotype. The CDR3 DNA sequence: TGTGCCAGCAGTTACGGAGGGGGTCGGCGCACAGATACGCAGTATTTT. Translation gives CASSYGGGRRTDTQYF. This chain links TRBV6-2 or TRBV6-3 with TRBJ2-3; perhaps D is TRBD1 or TRBD2 (6 bases each). Per the germline V gene, CDR1 is MNHEY and CDR2 is SVGEGT. Trimming stripped 2 bases from V and 1 base from J, with 13 bases between. The CDR3 sequence is 16 residues long.